The clone carrying this TCR beta chain was seen once. This sample is part of a study of control samples from healthy donors and cancer patients. Method: immunoSEQ multiplex PCR; TCRdb's copy keeps in-frame clones and lacks some. The table lists 400,000 to 500,000 clones, 90% of them singletons, with just under 6.5% in the top ten. The CDR3 is 19 amino acids. Germline V gives CDR1 LNHDA, CDR2 SQIVND (reference sequence). The V and J ends lost 5 bases and 5 bases, in that order; junction bases with no gene match: 15. This receptor was identified in a man between 35 and 55 years old with head and neck cancer. What was sequenced was PBMCs. This sequence joins TRBV19 and TRBJ2-5, with 15 bases fitting TRBD2. The CDR3 DNA is TGTGCCAGTAGTGCCCTTAGGACTAGCGGGGGGGCCCGAGGTGAGACCCAGTACTTC. Amino acids: CASSALRTSGGARGETQYF.